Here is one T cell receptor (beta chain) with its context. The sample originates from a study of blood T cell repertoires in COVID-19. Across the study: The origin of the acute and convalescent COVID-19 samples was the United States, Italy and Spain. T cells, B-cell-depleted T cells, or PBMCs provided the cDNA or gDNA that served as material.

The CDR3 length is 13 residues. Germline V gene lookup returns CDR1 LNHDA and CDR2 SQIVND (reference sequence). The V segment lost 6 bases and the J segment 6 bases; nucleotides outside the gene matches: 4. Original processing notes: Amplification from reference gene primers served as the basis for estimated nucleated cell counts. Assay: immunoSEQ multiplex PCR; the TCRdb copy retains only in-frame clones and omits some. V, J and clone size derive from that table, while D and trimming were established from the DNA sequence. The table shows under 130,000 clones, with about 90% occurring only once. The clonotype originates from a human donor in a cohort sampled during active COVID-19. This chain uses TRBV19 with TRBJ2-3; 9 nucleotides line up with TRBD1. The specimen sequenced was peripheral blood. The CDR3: CASRGQGYDTQYF. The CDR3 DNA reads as TGTGCCAGTAGAGGACAGGGGTACGATACGCAGTATTTT.